This T cell receptor beta chain was profiled in a study of Ad26.COV2.S vaccination and SARS-CoV-2 variants. Overall study results and limits: Vaccine and placebo recipients had similar non-spike TCR breadth. Vaccine recipients posted higher spike-specific TCR breadth than their placebo counterparts. The breadth of spike-specific CD8+ and CD4+ T cell responses after vaccination was reportedly substantial.

The V gene's germline CDR1 is SEHNR and CDR2 FQNEAQ (reference sequence). The CDR3 consists of 16 residues. The V end was cut by 3 bases, the J end by 5 bases, with 18 bases between. Treatment here: around 19 received Ad26.COV2.S at low or high dose, single or two shots; several received placebo; per-sample allocation not given. On day 63 after the first injection, vaccine and placebo recipients gave samples. Built on an Ad26 vector, the vaccine expressed Wuhan-strain SARS-CoV-2 spike. TCRdb keeps only in-frame clones here, not all; method: immunoSEQ multiplex PCR. The sample consists of around 450,000 clones, about nine tenths of them appearing once. With respect to this clone: Its antigen is still unknown.

This clonotype was obtained from a person between 18 and 65 years old who received the Ad26.COV2.S COVID-19 vaccine or a placebo. The sample here was peripheral blood, taken in a trial of Ad26.COV2.S vaccine versus placebo. This sequence joins TRBV7-9 and TRBJ2-3, with TRBD2 as a possible D gene (6 bases). The CDR3 DNA sequence: TGTGCCAGCAGCTTGATACCAGGAGGAGGGAAAGATACGCAGTATTTT. Protein: CASSLIPGGGKDTQYF.